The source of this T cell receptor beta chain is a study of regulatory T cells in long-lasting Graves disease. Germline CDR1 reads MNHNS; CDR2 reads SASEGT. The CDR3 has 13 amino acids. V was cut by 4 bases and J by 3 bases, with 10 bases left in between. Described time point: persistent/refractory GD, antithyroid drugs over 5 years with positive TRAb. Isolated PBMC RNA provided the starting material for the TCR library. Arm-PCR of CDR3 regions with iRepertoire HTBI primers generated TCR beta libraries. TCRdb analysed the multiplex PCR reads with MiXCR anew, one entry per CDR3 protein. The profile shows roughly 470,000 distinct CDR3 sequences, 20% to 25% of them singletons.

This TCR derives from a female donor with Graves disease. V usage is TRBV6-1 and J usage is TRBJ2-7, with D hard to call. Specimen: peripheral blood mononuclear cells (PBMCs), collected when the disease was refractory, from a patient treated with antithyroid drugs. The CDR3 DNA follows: TGTGCCAGCAGTGGCACAGTTTTCTACGAGCAGTACTTC. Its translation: CASSGTVFYEQYF.